Below are 6 T cell receptor beta chains sequenced from a single sample in a study of cytomegalovirus exposure and HLA in healthy donors. Amplification used 60 Vbeta primers and 13 Jbeta primers. The assay was immunoSEQ multiplex PCR, and TCRdb's table has in-frame clones only and misses some. Among 90,000 to 110,000 clones listed, roughly 70% were seen once. Sequences were obtained from PBMCs. The receptors derive from a woman in her 70s in good health and CMV-seropositive.

This clone was recorded a few times. The chain combines TRBV6-1 with TRBJ2-2, with TRBD1 matching 9 bases. The germline gives CDR1 MNHNS, CDR2 SASEGT. V dropped 7 bases and J dropped 3; count of bases not matched to a gene: 6. The CDR3 consists of 15 residues. For the CDR3, the DNA is TGTGCCAGCATAAGGCGGGACAGGGACACCGGGGAGCTGTTTTTT. Protein sequence: CASIRRDRDTGELFF.

The chain links TRBV9 to TRBJ2-5, with a possible D match to TRBD2 (6 bases). The CDR3 is 14 residues long. The germline V and J ends were trimmed by 3 bases and 7 bases, with 16 bases remaining between them. Germline V gene data show CDR1 as SGDLS and CDR2 as YYNGEE. The CDR3 sequence: CASSADIGGGTQYF. The CDR3 DNA reads as TGTGCCAGCAGCGCAGACATCGGGGGAGGGACCCAGTACTTC.

The chain employs TRBV7-9 and TRBJ2-6; a possible D gene is TRBD1 (6 bases). Germline CDR1 reads SEHNR; CDR2 reads FQNEAQ (reference sequence). V lost 4 bases and J 0 bases, leaving 7 bases between the germline ends. The CDR3 spans 15 residues. The CDR3 DNA reads as TGTGCCAGCAGCTCGGACAGCTCTGGGGCCAACGTCCTGACTTTC. This sequence encodes CASSSDSSGANVLTF.

This clone was seen once. At the DNA level, this CDR3 is encoded by other sequences in the same sample as well. CDR3 loop: CASSFSGNSYNEQFF. For the CDR3, the DNA is TGCGCCAGCAGCTTCAGCGGAAACTCCTACAATGAGCAGTTCTTC. The chain carries TRBV5-1 and TRBJ2-1; tentatively, D is TRBD2 (5 bases). The germline V and J ends were trimmed by 2 bases and 0 bases, with 9 bases remaining between them. CDR1 and CDR2 from the germline V gene are SGHRS and YFSETQ. The CDR3 totals 15 residues.

The chain couples TRBV10-3 to TRBJ2-1, with D possibly matching TRBD2 (6 bases). Trimming left V 2 bases short and J 9 bases short, with 11 bases between. The CDR3 is made up of 13 amino acids. The germline V gene encodes CDR1 ENHRY and CDR2 SYGVKD. In DNA, the CDR3 is TGTGCCATCAGTGAGGGAGTGGGGGGTGAGCAGTTCTTC. Protein: CAISEGVGGEQFF.

The CDR3 nucleotides are TGTGCCAGCAGGAGGAACTCCTACGAGCAGTACTTC. This translates into CASRRNSYEQYF. This rearrangement joins TRBV6-5 to TRBJ2-7; no clear D gene. This CDR3 is 12 amino acids long. Per germline, CDR1 MNHEY and CDR2 SVGAGI. V was pared by 6 bases and J by 0 bases, with 6 bases between.